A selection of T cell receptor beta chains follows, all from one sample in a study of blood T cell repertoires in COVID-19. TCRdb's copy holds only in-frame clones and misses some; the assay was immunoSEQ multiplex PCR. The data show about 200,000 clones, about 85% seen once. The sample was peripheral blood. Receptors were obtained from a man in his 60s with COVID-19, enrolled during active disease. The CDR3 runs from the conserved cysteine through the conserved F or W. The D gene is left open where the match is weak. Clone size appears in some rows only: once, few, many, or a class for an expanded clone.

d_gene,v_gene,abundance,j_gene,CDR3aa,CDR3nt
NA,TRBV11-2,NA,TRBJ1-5,CASSYRQEGQPQHF,TGTGCCAGCAGCTACAGACAGGAAGGTCAGCCCCAGCATTTT
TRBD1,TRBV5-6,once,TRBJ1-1,CASSLQGANTEAFF,TGTGCCAGCAGCTTGCAGGGGGCGAACACTGAAGCTTTCTTT
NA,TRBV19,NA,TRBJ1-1,CASSRNRETEAFF,TGTGCCAGTAGTAGGAACAGGGAGACTGAAGCTTTCTTT
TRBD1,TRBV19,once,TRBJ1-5,CASSIRGTGDRNPPQHF,TGTGCCAGTAGTATAAGGGGGACAGGGGACCGTAATCCGCCCCAGCATTTT
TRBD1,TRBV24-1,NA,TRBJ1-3,CATSDDRGSSGNTIYF,TGTGCCACCAGTGACGACAGGGGGTCCTCTGGAAACACCATATATTTT
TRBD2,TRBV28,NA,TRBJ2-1,CASSFSGGGNEQFF,TGTGCCAGCAGTTTTTCCGGGGGGGGAAATGAGCAGTTCTTC
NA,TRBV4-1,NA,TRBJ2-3,CASSRSYSTDTQYF,TGCGCCAGCAGCAGATCCTACTCCACAGATACGCAGTATTTT
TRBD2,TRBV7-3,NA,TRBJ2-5,CASSLSVGLGEETQYF,TGTGCCAGCAGCTTAAGTGTGGGACTAGGGGAAGAGACCCAGTACTTC
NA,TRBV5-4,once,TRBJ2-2,CASRGAHTGELFF,TGTGCCAGCCGCGGGGCACACACCGGGGAGCTGTTTTTT
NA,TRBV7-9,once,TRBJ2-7,CASSQGTYEQYF,TGTGCCAGCAGCCAGGGGACCTACGAGCAGTACTTC
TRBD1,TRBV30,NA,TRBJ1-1,CAWGQGIAEAFF,TGTGCCTGGGGACAGGGGATAGCTGAAGCTTTCTTT
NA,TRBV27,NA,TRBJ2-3,CASSWGVLSTDTQYF,TGTGCCAGCAGTTGGGGGGTTCTTAGCACAGATACGCAGTATTTT
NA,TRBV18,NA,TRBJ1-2,CASSPRQDHGYTF,TGTGCCAGCTCACCGCGTCAGGATCATGGCTACACCTTC
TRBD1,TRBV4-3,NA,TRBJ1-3,CASSSGTGDGNTIYF,TGCGCCAGCAGCTCGGGGACAGGGGACGGAAACACCATATATTTT
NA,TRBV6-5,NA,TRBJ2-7,CASKGVYEQYF,TGTGCCAGCAAGGGAGTCTACGAGCAGTACTTC
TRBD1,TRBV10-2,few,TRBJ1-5,CASRDGTGDSNQPQHF,TGCGCCAGCCGAGACGGGACAGGGGATAGCAATCAGCCCCAGCATTTT
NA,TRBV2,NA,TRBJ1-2,CASSETRQYGYTF,TGTGCCAGCAGTGAAACCAGGCAGTATGGCTACACCTTC
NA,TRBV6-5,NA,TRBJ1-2,CASSSLNGGYTF,TGTGCCAGCAGTTCTTTAAATGGCGGCTACACCTTC
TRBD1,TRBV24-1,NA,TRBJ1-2,CATSLTGQGYTF,TGTGCCACCTCTTTGACAGGGCAGGGCTACACCTTC
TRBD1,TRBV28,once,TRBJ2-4,CASSAGTDLAKNIQYF,TGTGCCAGCAGTGCCGGGACAGATCTAGCCAAAAACATTCAGTACTTC
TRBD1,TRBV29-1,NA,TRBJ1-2,CSVGQDRGYGYTF,TGCAGCGTGGGCCAAGACAGGGGCTATGGCTACACCTTC
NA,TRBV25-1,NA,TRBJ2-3,CASSSTVTSTDTQYF,TGTGCCAGCAGTTCGACAGTTACTAGCACAGATACGCAGTATTTT
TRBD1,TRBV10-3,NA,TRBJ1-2,CAIRDPDRGRGYTF,TGTGCCATCAGAGACCCGGACAGGGGACGGGGCTACACCTTC
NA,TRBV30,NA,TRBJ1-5,CAWGRSGIQPQHF,TGTGCCTGGGGCAGGTCAGGGATCCAGCCCCAGCATTTT
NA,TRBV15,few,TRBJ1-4,CATSRDLGRGNEKLFF,TGTGCCACCAGCAGAGATCTGGGCAGGGGAAATGAAAAACTGTTTTTT
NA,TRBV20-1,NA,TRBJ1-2,CSASGQGGDYGYTF,TGCAGTGCTAGTGGGCAGGGAGGGGACTATGGCTACACCTTC
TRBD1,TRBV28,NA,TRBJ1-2,CASSARQGDGYTF,TGTGCCAGCAGTGCCAGACAGGGGGATGGCTACACCTTC
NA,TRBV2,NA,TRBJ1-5,CASSRDDQAPQHF,TGTGCCAGCAGTAGAGATGATCAGGCGCCCCAGCATTTT
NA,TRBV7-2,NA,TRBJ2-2,CASSLDITNTGELFF,TGTGCCAGCAGCTTAGACATAACCAACACCGGGGAGCTGTTTTTT